This T cell receptor (beta chain) was obtained from a study of T cells in Graves' hyperthyroidism and ophthalmopathy (dated by TCRdb to about 2019). About the study as a whole: Peripheral blood samples were taken at the time of initial diagnosis, prior to any treatment. The study also compared thyroid tissue and blood T-cell repertoires from about six Graves' hyperthyroidism patients. TCR Vbeta CDR3 sequencing of 140 or so peripheral blood samples (about 45 ophthalmopathy, under 80 hyperthyroidism and about 17 progressor patients) is reported in the paper. The roughly 99 discovery patients were divided at random into training and test sets in a 7:3 ratio. Following sampling, methimazole starting at 30 mg daily was given to hyperthyroidism patients, and high-dose intravenous methylprednisolone was given to ophthalmopathy patients. An independent validation cohort of fewer than 20 hyperthyroidism patients and some 15 patients who later progressed to ophthalmopathy tested prospective prediction of ophthalmopathy. TCR V-J signatures able to tell the groups apart were searched for in a discovery cohort of some 100 patients, of whom over 40 had Graves' ophthalmopathy and 57 had stable Graves' hyperthyroidism. Results and caveats for the whole study, not just this receptor: Most expanded thyroid clonotypes (frequency above 0.001) were also found in blood, which suggests that blood repertoires may mirror thyroid immune responses. No statistical method was used to fix the sample size in advance, and group allocation was not hidden from the investigators. During validation, the model predicted progression to ophthalmopathy a median of roughly 7.1 months ahead of onset, with more than 55% sensitivity and roughly 72% specificity. A 13 V-J signature model separated ophthalmopathy from stable hyperthyroidism, with about 88% sensitivity and 81% to 83% specificity in cross-validation and 80%/75% in testing.

V is clipped by 4 bases and J by 3 bases, and the sequence between their germline boundaries is 15 bases long. From the cysteine through the phenylalanine, the CDR3 covers 16 amino acids. Of all the DNA, just the CDR3 is kept, 48 bases in frame from base 1. The germline V gene gives CDR1 as MGHRA and CDR2 as YSYEKL. This clonotype occurred a few times. Its specific antigen is unknown. Nothing much larger sits one base from this clone, and base qualities are not available. Stable Graves' hyperthyroidism was defined as no progression to ophthalmopathy during 18 months of follow-up. Hyperthyroidism patients were newly diagnosed, had a disease duration of under 2 months, and were aged 18 to 65 years. The study excluded patients with uncontrolled infections, other autoimmune diseases, pregnancy or lactation. Diagnoses relied on clinical symptoms, serum thyroxine and TRAb, thyroid ultrasound and orbital computed tomography. Ficoll-Paque density gradient centrifugation was used to isolate PBMCs from about 9.4 ml of fresh peripheral blood. Trizol reagent was used to extract total RNA, and RNA quality was then checked on an Agilent 2100 Bioanalyzer.

Amplification of TCR beta CDR3 regions was carried out from RNA transcripts. The TCR CDR3 was subjected to a first round of RT-PCR using the HTBI primer set and the Qiagen OneStep RT-PCR kit. Libraries were constructed in a second round of multiplex PCR, after which size selection and purification were carried out. Libraries were sequenced paired-end with 100 bp reads on an Illumina HiSeq2000. The study's own analysis went as follows. SOAPnuke was used to process the raw data, throwing out any read that contained adapters or uncalled bases, had a mean Phred below 15, or lacked an exact constant-primer or identifier match. COPE v1.2.5 was used to merge the high-quality paired reads, and each unique nucleotide sequence was defined as a clonotype. MiTCR v1.1 was used to align clonotypes to the IMGT TRBV, TRBD and TRBJ reference segments. The analysis included only V-J combinations with a frequency above 0.0001, which together covered 99% to 99.2% of the repertoires. A TCS score was defined as the ratio of F50 (clonal expansion) to E x V (chaos), with BLOSUM62-based TCRdist applied between CDR3 peptides within each V-J. Welch's t-statistics and random forest reduced around 520 V-J features to roughly 13, which were used in a naive Bayes classifier (R e1071). TCRdb took the public reads, trimmed them with fastp at Q25, ran MiXCR for clone calling and kept in-frame beta chains. A single entry per CDR3 protein holds the most common genes and DNA from its merged rows. The V and J calls, along with clone size, are taken from TCRdb and not from the paper's own processing. This sample holds about 710,000 distinct CDR3 sequences; around 17% were observed only once. Clones ranked in the top ten supply around 7.7% of the sample.

The sequenced sample was blood. The TCR sequence derives from a man aged 18 to 29 with Graves' hyperthyroidism. The rearranged chain carries TRBV4-1 and TRBJ2-2; the D gene is perhaps TRBD1, from 6 matching bases. The bases read TGCGCCAGCAGCCCTTTTCCGAACAGGGACACCGGGGAGCTGTTTTTT. This gives the protein CASSPFPNRDTGELFF.